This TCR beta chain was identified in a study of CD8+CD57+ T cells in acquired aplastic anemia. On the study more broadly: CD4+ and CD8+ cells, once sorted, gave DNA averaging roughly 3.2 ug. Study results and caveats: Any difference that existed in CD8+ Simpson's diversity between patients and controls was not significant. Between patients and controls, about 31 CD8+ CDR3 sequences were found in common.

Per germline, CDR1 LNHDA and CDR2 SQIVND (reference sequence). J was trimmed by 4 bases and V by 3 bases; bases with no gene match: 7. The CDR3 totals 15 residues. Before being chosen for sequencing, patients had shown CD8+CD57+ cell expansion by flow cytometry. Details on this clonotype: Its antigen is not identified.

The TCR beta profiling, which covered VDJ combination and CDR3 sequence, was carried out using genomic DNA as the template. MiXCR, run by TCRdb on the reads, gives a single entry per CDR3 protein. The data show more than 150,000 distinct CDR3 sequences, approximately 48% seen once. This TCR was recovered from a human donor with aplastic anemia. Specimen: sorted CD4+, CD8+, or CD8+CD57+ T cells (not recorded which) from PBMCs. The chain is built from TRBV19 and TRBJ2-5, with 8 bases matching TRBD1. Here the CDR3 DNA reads TGTGCCAGTAGTATGCCTGGGACAGGCAGAGAGACCCAGTACTTC. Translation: CASSMPGTGRETQYF. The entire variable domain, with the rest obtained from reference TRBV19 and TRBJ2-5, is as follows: DGGITQSPKYLFRKEGQNVTLSCEQNLNHDAMYWYRQDPGQGLRLIYYSQIVNDFQKGDIAEGYSVSREKKESFPLTVTSAQKNPTAFYLCASSMPGTGRETQYFGPGTRLLVL.